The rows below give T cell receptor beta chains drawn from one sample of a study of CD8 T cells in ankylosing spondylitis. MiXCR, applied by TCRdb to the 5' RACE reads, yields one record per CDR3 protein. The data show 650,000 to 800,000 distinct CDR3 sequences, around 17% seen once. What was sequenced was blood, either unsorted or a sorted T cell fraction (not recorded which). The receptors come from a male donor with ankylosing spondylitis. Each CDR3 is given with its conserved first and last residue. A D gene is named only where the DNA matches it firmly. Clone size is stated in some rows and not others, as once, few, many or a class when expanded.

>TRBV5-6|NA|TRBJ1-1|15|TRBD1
CASSLVDRLNTEAFF
TGTGCCAGCAGCTTGGTGGACAGGCTGAACACTGAAGCTTTCTTT
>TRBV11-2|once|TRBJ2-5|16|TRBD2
CASRPLAGGVQETQYF
TGTGCCAGCAGGCCACTAGCGGGGGGGGTCCAAGAGACCCAGTACTTC
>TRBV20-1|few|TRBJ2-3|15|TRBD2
CSADPSGSGTDTQYF
TGCAGTGCTGACCCTAGCGGGTCTGGCACAGATACGCAGTATTTT
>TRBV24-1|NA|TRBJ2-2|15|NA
CATSDLGRESGELFF
TGTGCCACCAGTGATTTGGGGCGGGAATCCGGGGAGCTGTTTTTT
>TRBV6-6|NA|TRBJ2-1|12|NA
CASSPQNNEQFF
TGTGCCAGCAGTCCACAGAACAATGAGCAGTTCTTC
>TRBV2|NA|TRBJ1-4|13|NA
CASSDGGHEKLFF
TGTGCCAGCAGTGATGGGGGGCATGAAAAACTGTTTTTT
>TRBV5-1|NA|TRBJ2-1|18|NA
CASSLEPLGSLSYNEQFF
TGCGCCAGCAGCTTGGAGCCCCTGGGGAGCCTCTCCTACAATGAGCAGTTCTTC
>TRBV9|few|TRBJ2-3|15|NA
CASSVEPTDGDTQYF
TGTGCCAGCAGCGTAGAGCCCACCGATGGAGATACGCAGTATTTT
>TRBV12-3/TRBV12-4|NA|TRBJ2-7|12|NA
CASSPQRYEQYF
TGTGCCAGCAGCCCTCAGCGGTACGAGCAGTACTTC
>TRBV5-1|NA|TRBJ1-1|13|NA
CASSTPPWTEAFF
TGCGCCAGCAGCACCCCCCCATGGACTGAAGCTTTCTTT
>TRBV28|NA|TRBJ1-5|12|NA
CASSRLGQPQHF
TGTGCCAGCAGCCGACTTGGTCAGCCCCAGCATTTT
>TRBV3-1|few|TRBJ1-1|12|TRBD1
CASSRTGEEAFF
TGTGCCAGCAGCCGGACAGGGGAAGAAGCTTTCTTT
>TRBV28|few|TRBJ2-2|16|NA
CASSSGALRTTGELFF
TGTGCCAGCAGCTCAGGGGCACTCCGTACCACCGGGGAGCTGTTTTTT
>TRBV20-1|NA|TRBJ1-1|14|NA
CSAEPDGVNTEAFF
TGCAGTGCTGAGCCCGACGGAGTGAACACTGAAGCTTTCTTT
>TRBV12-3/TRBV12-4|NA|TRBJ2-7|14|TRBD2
CASSGRETPYEQYF
TGTGCCAGCAGTGGGAGGGAGACCCCCTACGAGCAGTACTTC
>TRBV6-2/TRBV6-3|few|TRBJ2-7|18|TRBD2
CASSSLGTSGKSSYEQYF
TGTGCCAGCAGCTCACTAGGGACTAGCGGAAAAAGCTCCTACGAGCAGTACTTC
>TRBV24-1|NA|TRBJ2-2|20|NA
CATSDLPGASGLRNTGELFF
TGTGCCACCAGTGATTTGCCCGGGGCCTCGGGTTTAAGGAACACCGGGGAGCTGTTTTTT
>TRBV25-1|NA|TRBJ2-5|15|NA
CASSEYRSSSETQCF
TGTGCCAGCAGTGAATACAGGTCTAGTAGCGAGACCCAGTGCTTC
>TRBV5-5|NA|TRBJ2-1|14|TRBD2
CASTGLATYNEQFF
TGTGCCAGCACCGGACTAGCGACCTACAATGAGCAGTTCTTC
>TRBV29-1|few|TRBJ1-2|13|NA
CSVDGGHNYGYTF
TGCAGCGTTGATGGGGGGCATAACTATGGCTACACCTTC
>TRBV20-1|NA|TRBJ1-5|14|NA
CSARGEGVYQPQHF
TGCAGTGCTAGAGGGGAGGGAGTTTATCAGCCCCAGCATTTT
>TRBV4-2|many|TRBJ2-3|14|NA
CASSQEPSADTQYF
TGTGCCAGCAGCCAAGAGCCTAGCGCAGATACGCAGTATTTT
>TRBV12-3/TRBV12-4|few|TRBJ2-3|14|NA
CASSTSPSSATQYF
TGTGCCAGCAGCACTAGTCCCAGTTCGGCGACGCAGTATTTT
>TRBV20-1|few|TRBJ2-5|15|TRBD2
CSARGPGTRGETQYF
TGCAGTGCTAGAGGCCCCGGGACTAGGGGGGAGACCCAGTACTTC
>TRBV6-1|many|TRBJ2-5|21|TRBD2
CASSVRFDRLQTSGIGETQYF
TGTGCCAGCAGTGTCCGGTTCGACCGACTACAAACTAGCGGGATTGGAGAGACCCAGTACTTC
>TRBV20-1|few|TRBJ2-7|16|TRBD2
CSASGTSGGPLVEQYF
TGCAGTGCTAGTGGGACTAGCGGGGGCCCCCTGGTCGAGCAGTACTTC
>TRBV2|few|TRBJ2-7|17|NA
CASRLRDTFNGAYEQYF
TGTGCCAGCCGCCTAAGGGACACATTTAATGGGGCCTACGAGCAGTACTTC
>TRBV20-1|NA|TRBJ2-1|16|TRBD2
CSADGPGTSGKNEQFF
TGCAGTGCAGACGGACCCGGGACTAGCGGGAAGAATGAGCAGTTCTTC
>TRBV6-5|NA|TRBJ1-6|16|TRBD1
CASSYGTASYNSPLHF
TGTGCCAGCAGTTATGGGACAGCCTCCTATAATTCACCCCTCCACTTT
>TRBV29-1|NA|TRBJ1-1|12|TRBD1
CSVKGDSNEAFF
TGCAGCGTCAAAGGGGACAGTAATGAAGCTTTCTTT
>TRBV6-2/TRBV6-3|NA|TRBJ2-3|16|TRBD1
CASSYLGQGGTDTQYF
TGTGCCAGCAGTTACCTGGGACAGGGCGGCACAGATACGCAGTATTTT
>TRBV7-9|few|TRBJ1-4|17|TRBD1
CASSFRDRRAPNEKLFF
TGTGCCAGCAGCTTCAGGGACAGGAGAGCCCCTAATGAAAAACTGTTTTTT
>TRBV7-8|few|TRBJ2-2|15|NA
CASSLGGDQIGELFF
TGTGCCAGCAGCTTAGGCGGGGACCAAATCGGGGAGCTGTTTTTT
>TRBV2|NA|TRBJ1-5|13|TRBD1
CASTDRANQPQHF
TGTGCCAGCACCGACAGGGCCAATCAGCCCCAGCATTTT
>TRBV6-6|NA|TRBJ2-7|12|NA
CASSYYSSPIFF
TGTGCCAGCAGTTACTACTCTAGCCCAATATTCTTC
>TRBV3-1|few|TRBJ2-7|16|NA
CASSQDFGPSSYEQYF
TGTGCCAGCAGCCAAGACTTCGGCCCGAGCTCCTACGAGCAGTACTTC
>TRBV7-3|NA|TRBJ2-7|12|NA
CASSGEDGRQYF
TGTGCCAGCAGCGGGGAGGACGGGCGCCAGTACTTC
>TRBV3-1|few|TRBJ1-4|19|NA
CASSQGWIWVSEANEKLFF
TGTGCCAGCAGCCAAGGCTGGATTTGGGTATCGGAGGCTAATGAAAAACTGTTTTTT
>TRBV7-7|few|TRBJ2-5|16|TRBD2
CASSLGLAGVQETQYF
TGTGCTAGCAGCTTAGGACTAGCGGGGGTGCAAGAGACCCAGTACTTC
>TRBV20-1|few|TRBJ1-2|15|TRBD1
CSARVSAGQSYGYTF
TGCAGTGCTAGAGTGTCCGCGGGACAGTCATATGGCTACACCTTC
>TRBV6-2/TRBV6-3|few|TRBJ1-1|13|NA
CASTRRVDTEAFF
TGTGCCAGCACCCGACGAGTGGACACTGAAGCTTTCTTT
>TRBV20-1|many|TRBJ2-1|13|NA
CSAPRIGEGEQFF
TGCAGTGCCCCGAGGATAGGGGAAGGAGAGCAGTTCTTC
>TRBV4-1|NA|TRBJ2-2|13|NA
CASSQVESGELFF
TGCGCCAGCAGCCAAGTTGAATCGGGGGAGCTGTTTTTT
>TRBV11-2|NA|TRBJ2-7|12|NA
CASSPPEREQYF
TGTGCCAGCAGCCCTCCAGAGCGCGAGCAGTACTTC
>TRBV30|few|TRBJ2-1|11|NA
CAWSSGNEQFF
TGTGCCTGGAGTAGTGGGAATGAGCAGTTCTTC
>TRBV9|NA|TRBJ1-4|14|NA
CASSAGTRGEKLFF
TGTGCCAGCAGCGCCGGGACACGAGGTGAAAAACTGTTTTTT
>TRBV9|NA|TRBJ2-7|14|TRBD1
CASSPRQGADEQYF
TGTGCCAGCAGCCCCCGACAGGGGGCCGACGAGCAGTACTTC
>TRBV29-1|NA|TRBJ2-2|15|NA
CSVEGAEENTGELFF
TGCAGCGTTGAAGGGGCAGAGGAGAACACCGGGGAGCTGTTTTTT
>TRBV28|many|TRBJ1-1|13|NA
CASLDSLNTEAFF
TGTGCCAGCTTGGACAGTCTGAACACTGAAGCTTTCTTT
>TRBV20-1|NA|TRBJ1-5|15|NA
CSARVPGQNNQPQHF
TGCAGTGCTAGAGTCCCAGGGCAAAACAATCAGCCCCAGCATTTT